The T cell receptor (beta chain) described here comes from a study of shared clonotypes between healthy human individuals. The repertoire was sequenced with immunoSEQ multiplex PCR; TCRdb's copy has only in-frame clones and lacks some. The sample includes about 1 million clones, 65% to 80% of them seen just once. The study, taken as a whole, reports: Memory subsets generally showed lower estimated richness than naive subsets.

Unmatched junction bases numbered 7, after V lost 0 bases and J lost 6 bases. Germline CDR1 KGHSH, CDR2 LQKENI. The CDR3 covers 15 residues. With regard to this clone: Its specificity is unknown.

The chain uses TRBV18 and TRBJ1-2, with 7 bases matching TRBD1. Sequenced input: memory CD4+ T cells sorted from blood. Subset given: CD45RA-negative fraction. This receptor was obtained from a man younger than 35 in good health. The CDR3 DNA reads as TGTGCCAGCTCACCACCGGGGCAGGGGGTCGATGGCTACACCTTC. This encodes CASSPPGQGVDGYTF. Using reference TRBV18 and TRBJ1-2 for the parts outside the CDR3, the full variable domain is NAGVMQNPRHLVRRRGQEARLRCSPMKGHSHVYWYRQLPEEGLKFMVYLQKENIIDESGMPKERFSAEFPKEGPSILRIQQVVRGDSAAYFCASSPPGQGVDGYTFGSGTRLTVV.